The sequence of this TCR beta chain was determined in a study of identifying expanded T cells in peripheral blood. General study points: Over approximately two and four weeks, about 15 and 19 clones changed, versus approximately 1.2 between replicates.

Measured with immunoSEQ multiplex PCR; TCRdb has only the in-frame clones, and not every one. This table has more than 65,000 clones, approximately 89% appearing once. Healthy donors had no documented immune events, such as infections, while sampled. On this clone itself: Its matching antigen is unknown.

Trimming pared 0 bases from V and 1 base from J, leaving 7 bases between. The germline gives CDR1 MNHNS, CDR2 SASEGT. CDR3 length: 16 residues. The chain combines TRBV6-1 with TRBJ2-6; TRBD2 is a possible D gene (5 bases). The sequence derives from a person aged 18 to 70 in good health. Sequencing was carried out using blood. The CDR3 coding sequence is TGTGCCAGCAGTGAAGCTGGGAGTTCTGGGGCCAACGTCCTGACTTTC. Amino acids: CASSEAGSSGANVLTF.